The 12 T cell receptor beta chains reported below all come from one sample, sequenced in a study of control samples from healthy donors and cancer patients. Libraries were prepared by immunoSEQ multiplex PCR; TCRdb keeps only in-frame clonotypes and omits some of them. The data contain about 69,000 clones, about four fifths of them singletons. The sequencing input was PBMCs. These receptors originate from a woman aged 45-59 years with lung cancer.

This chain links TRBV10-2 with TRBJ2-2; TRBD2 agrees at 8 bases. The CDR3 length is 16 residues. Germline loops: CDR1 WSHSY, CDR2 SAAADI. With 2 bases clipped from V and 2 bases from J, the junction kept 4 bases outside the gene matches. DNA for the CDR3: TGCGCCAGCAGTGAGGGCGGGGGGTTAAACACCGGGGAGCTGTTTTTT. This encodes CASSEGGGLNTGELFF.

This clone appeared a single time. This chain connects TRBV4-3 to TRBJ2-2; 11 bases align to TRBD2. V was clipped by 0 bases and J by 5 bases; unmatched bases: 5. Germline loops: CDR1 LGHNA, CDR2 YSLEER. The CDR3 covers 17 residues. In DNA, the CDR3 is TGCGCCAGCAGCCAAGAAGGGCTAGCGGGAGGTACCGGGGAGCTGTTTTTT. It specifies CASSQEGLAGGTGELFF.

This chain joins TRBV9 and TRBJ1-2; D is uncertain. The length of the CDR3 is 16 residues. The germline V gene encodes CDR1 SGDLS and CDR2 YYNGEE. V lost 0 bases, J lost 0 bases, and 12 bases lay in between. CDR3 loop: CASSVDGSGANYGYTF. The CDR3 coding sequence is TGTGCCAGCAGCGTAGACGGGAGCGGGGCTAACTATGGCTACACCTTC.

This chain uses TRBV7-2 with TRBJ2-6, with 7 bases fitting TRBD1. The V segment lost 3 bases and the J segment 0 bases; nucleotides outside the gene matches: 5. The CDR3 runs 17 residues. Germline V gene data show CDR1 as SGHTA and CDR2 as FQGNSA. CDR3 loop: CASSFPGQSSGANVLTF. The CDR3 nucleotides read TGTGCCAGCAGCTTCCCGGGACAGAGCTCTGGGGCCAACGTCCTGACTTTC.

The count of this clone is one. V usage is TRBV19 and J usage is TRBJ1-1; a weak D match, TRBD1 (6 bases). This CDR3 contains 14 residues. From germline, CDR1 is LNHDA and CDR2 SQIVND (reference sequence). Trimming took off 5 bases at V and 5 bases at J, with 15 bases between the two ends. CDR3 sequence: CASSPGQWKTEAFF. In DNA, the CDR3 is TGTGCCAGTAGTCCAGGACAGTGGAAGACTGAAGCTTTCTTT.

The rearrangement links TRBV7-2 to TRBJ1-3; D call uncertain. Germline V gene sequence: CDR1 SGHTA, CDR2 FQGNSA. Trimming took off 6 bases at V and 2 bases at J, with 14 bases between the two ends. CDR3 length: 15 amino acids. The DNA of the CDR3 is TGTGCCAGCAGTCAGAGCTTACCCGCTGGAAACACCATATATTTT. Its protein is CASSQSLPAGNTIYF. Combining the CDR3 with reference TRBV7-2 and TRBJ1-3 gives the whole variable domain GAGVSQSPSNKVTEKGKDVELRCDPISGHTALYWYRQSLGQGLEFLIYFQGNSAPDKSGLPSDRFSAERTGGSVSTLTIQRTQQEDSAVYLCASSQSLPAGNTIYFGEGSWLTVV.

V gene TRBV19 combines with J gene TRBJ2-6; maybe TRBD2 (5 bases). Germline V gene sequence: CDR1 LNHDA, CDR2 SQIVND (reference sequence). The CDR3 totals 15 residues. V was trimmed by 3 bases and J by 2 bases, leaving 8 bases between them. CDR3: CASSIGSTGANVLTF. The CDR3 region has the DNA TGTGCCAGTAGTATTGGGAGTACTGGGGCCAACGTCCTGACTTTC.

The chain uses TRBV9 and TRBJ2-2, with 9 bases aligning to TRBD1. The CDR3 sequence is 16 residues long. Germline V lookup: CDR1 SGDLS, CDR2 YYNGEE. V was clipped by 4 bases and J by 3 bases; unmatched bases: 7. The CDR3 protein is CASSKVRDRDTGELFF. DNA for the CDR3: TGTGCCAGCAGCAAAGTGCGGGACAGGGACACCGGGGAGCTGTTTTTT.

This rearrangement joins TRBV19 to TRBJ2-3; 8 nucleotides line up with TRBD2. The ends lost 8 bases at V and 6 bases at J; junction bases unmatched: 1. Looked up from germline, CDR1 is LNHDA and CDR2 is SQIVND (reference sequence). This CDR3 has 11 amino acids. In DNA, the CDR3 is TGTGCCAGTGTAGCGGGGGATACGCAGTATTTT. It codes for CASVAGDTQYF.

This clone was found a few times. V is TRBV4-3 and J is TRBJ1-5; 8 bases fit TRBD1. The CDR3 length is 14 residues. Germline V lookup: CDR1 LGHNA, CDR2 YSLEER. Trimming took 4 bases from V and 6 from J; bases not matched to a gene: 5. The CDR3 protein is CASSPYRGSQPQHF. As DNA, the CDR3 is TGCGCCAGCAGCCCCTACAGGGGGTCTCAGCCCCAGCATTTT.

This clone was seen a single time. V is TRBV7-2 and J is TRBJ2-2, with D hard to call. V was clipped by 1 base and J by 5 bases, with 5 bases between them. The CDR3 covers 13 residues. Germline CDR1 SGHTA, CDR2 FQGNSA. In DNA form, the CDR3 reads TGTGCCAGCAGCTTAGAGAGGACCGGGGAGCTGTTTTTT. This translates into CASSLERTGELFF. The full variable domain, with the rest looked up from reference TRBV7-2 and TRBJ2-2, is GAGVSQSPSNKVTEKGKDVELRCDPISGHTALYWYRQSLGQGLEFLIYFQGNSAPDKSGLPSDRFSAERTGGSVSTLTIQRTQQEDSAVYLCASSLERTGELFFGEGSRLTVL.

J is TRBJ1-1 and V is TRBV5-1; D is unclear. The V gene's germline CDR1 is SGHRS and CDR2 YFSETQ. V was cut by 4 bases and J by 3 bases, with 16 bases left in between. This CDR3 region has 15 residues. The CDR3 nucleotides are TGCGCCAGCAGCCTATCGTTGGTTGGGGACACTGAAGCTTTCTTT. This encodes CASSLSLVGDTEAFF. The variable domain in full, completed from reference TRBV5-1 and TRBJ1-1, reads KAGVTQTPRYLIKTRGQQVTLSCSPISGHRSVSWYQQTPGQGLQFLFEYFSETQRNKGNFPGRFSGRQFSNSRSEMNVSTLELGDSALYLCASSLSLVGDTEAFFGQGTRLTVV.